Presented here are 5 T cell receptor beta chains from one specimen sequenced in a study of blood T cell repertoires in COVID-19. Sequenced by immunoSEQ multiplex PCR; TCRdb stores in-frame clones only, minus some. The sample holds about 670,000 clones, approximately 90% seen once. The sequencing sample was made of peripheral blood. These receptors all stem from a woman aged 18-29 years with acute or convalescent COVID-19.

The chain links TRBV19 to TRBJ1-1, with no clear D. The V and J ends lost 7 bases and 0 bases respectively, with 12 bases between them. The V gene's germline CDR1 is LNHDA and CDR2 SQIVND (reference sequence). This CDR3 is built from 14 residues. CDR3 loop: CASKTESMNTEAFF. The CDR3 DNA is TGTGCCAGTAAAACAGAATCCATGAACACTGAAGCTTTCTTT.

The CDR3 is CASSPTGLAGGEDTQYF. The DNA of the CDR3 is TGTGCCAGCAGCCCGACCGGACTAGCGGGGGGTGAAGATACGCAGTATTTT. The chain combines TRBV7-2 with TRBJ2-3, with 14 bases matching TRBD2. The J segment lost 5 bases and the V segment lost 5 bases, leaving 9 bases of the junction unmatched. Germline CDR1 and CDR2: SGHTA and FQGNSA. This CDR3 spans 17 amino acids.

The rearrangement links TRBV6-2 or TRBV6-3 to TRBJ2-2; D gene ambiguous. This CDR3 comprises 12 residues. V lost 3 bases and J 8 bases, leaving 7 bases between the germline ends. Germline V lookup: CDR1 MNHEY, CDR2 SVGEGT. The CDR3 DNA sequence: TGTGCCAGCAGTTATAGGAGTGGGGAGCTGTTTTTT. This sequence encodes CASSYRSGELFF.

This chain links TRBV6-1 with TRBJ1-1; maybe TRBD1 (6 bases). The CDR3 runs 15 residues. Germline V lookup: CDR1 MNHNS, CDR2 SASEGT. The germline V and J ends were trimmed by 2 bases and 7 bases, with 17 bases remaining between them. CDR3 sequence: CASSEYPEGGVEAFF. DNA for the CDR3: TGTGCCAGCAGTGAATACCCGGAGGGGGGGGTTGAAGCTTTCTTT.

The chain links TRBV9 to TRBJ1-2; D may be TRBD1 (6 bases). Germline loops: CDR1 SGDLS, CDR2 YYNGEE. Deletions cut 0 bases from V and 3 bases from J, with 9 bases between. The CDR3 extends over 14 amino acids. This CDR3 is CASSVEAGDYGYTF. The DNA of the CDR3 is TGTGCCAGCAGCGTAGAGGCAGGGGACTATGGCTACACCTTC.